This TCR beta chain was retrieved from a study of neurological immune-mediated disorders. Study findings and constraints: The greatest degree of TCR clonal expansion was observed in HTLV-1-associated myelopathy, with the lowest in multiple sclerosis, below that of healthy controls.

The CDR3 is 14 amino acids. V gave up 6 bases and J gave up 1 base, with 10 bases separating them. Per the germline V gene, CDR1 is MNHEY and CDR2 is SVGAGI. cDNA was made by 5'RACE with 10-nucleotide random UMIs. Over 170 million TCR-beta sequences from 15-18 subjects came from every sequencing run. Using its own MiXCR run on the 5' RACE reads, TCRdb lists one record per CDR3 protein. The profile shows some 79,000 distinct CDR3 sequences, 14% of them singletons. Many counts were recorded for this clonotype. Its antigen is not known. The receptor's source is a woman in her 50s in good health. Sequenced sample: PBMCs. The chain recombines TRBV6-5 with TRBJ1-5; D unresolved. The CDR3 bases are TGTGCCAGCAGCCGCGGTGGAAGCAATCAGCCCCAGCATTTT. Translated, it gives CASSRGGSNQPQHF.